This T cell receptor (beta chain) was documented in a study of Ad26.COV2.S vaccination and SARS-CoV-2 variants. Treatment meaning: 15 to 20 received Ad26.COV2.S at low or high dose, single or two shots; roughly five received placebo; per-sample allocation not given. All samples were drawn on day 63, counting from the first vaccine or placebo injection. The data were produced by immunoSEQ multiplex PCR, yet TCRdb's version contains in-frame clones alone and is incomplete. Of 350,000 to 450,000 clones listed, 89% are singletons. This CDR3 is 18 amino acids long. The V end was cut by 2 bases, the J end by 0 bases, with 19 bases between. Germline V gene lookup returns CDR1 SEHNR and CDR2 FQNEAQ (reference sequence).

The source was peripheral blood, collected in a trial of Ad26.COV2.S vaccine versus placebo. This TCR derives from a person between 18 and 65 years old who received the Ad26.COV2.S COVID-19 vaccine or a placebo. The chain recombines TRBV7-9 with TRBJ1-2, with D tentatively TRBD1 (5 bases). CDR3 nucleotide sequence: TGTGCCAGCAGCTTATGGGGAGGGGCAAAGCCTGCTAACTATGGCTACACCTTC. It translates to CASSLWGGAKPANYGYTF.